This record concerns one T cell receptor beta chain sequence. Its antigen remains unknown. The same CDR3 arises from other DNA sequences in this sample as well. Germline CDR1 is SNHLY and CDR2 is FYNNEI. The V end lost 2 bases, the J end lost 0 bases, and 7 bases lay between the germline ends. CDR3 size: 14 residues. The data derive from a study of T cell responses to AZD1222 COVID-19 vaccine. Study observations and caveats: Researchers report vaccine-associated CD4 TCRs spanning spike, with dominance at 160-218 and 743-854.

Using immunoSEQ multiplex PCR, the repertoire was profiled, and TCRdb retains in-frame clones only, with some absent. This sample yields more than 85,000 clones, of which 91% are seen a single time; about 7.5% belongs to the top ten. V gene TRBV2 combines with J gene TRBJ1-1; the D is unclear. This receptor was identified in an adult in good health. The material was peripheral blood, obtained on day 0 of AZD1222 vaccination. The CDR3 nucleotides are TGTGCCAGCAGTGAATCGCGAATGAACACTGAAGCTTTCTTT. Protein product: CASSESRMNTEAFF.